This T cell receptor (beta chain) derives from a study of blood T cell repertoires in COVID-19. Study in general: The origin of the acute and convalescent COVID-19 samples was the United States, Italy and Spain.

In the original analysis: Nucleated cell counts were estimated from reference gene primer amplification. Sequencing was performed with immunoSEQ multiplex PCR; in TCRdb, only in-frame clones are kept and a portion is missing. V, J and clone size are taken as reported in that table, and D and trimming were inferred from the DNA itself. The profile covers about 200,000 clones, with approximately 83% appearing a single time and 3% to 4% taken by the ten largest. With V trimmed by 5 bases and J by 6 bases, 4 bases remained unmatched. The CDR3 loop spans 13 amino acids. Germline values: CDR1 LGHNT, CDR2 FRNRAP.

This receptor was obtained from a man in his 60s with acute or convalescent COVID-19. V gene TRBV12-5 combines with J gene TRBJ2-7, with 10 bases matching TRBD1. Sequencing was done on a sample of peripheral blood. As DNA, the CDR3 is TGTGCTAGTGGTCGACAGGGGGCCATCGAGCAGTACTTC. Translating it yields CASGRQGAIEQYF.